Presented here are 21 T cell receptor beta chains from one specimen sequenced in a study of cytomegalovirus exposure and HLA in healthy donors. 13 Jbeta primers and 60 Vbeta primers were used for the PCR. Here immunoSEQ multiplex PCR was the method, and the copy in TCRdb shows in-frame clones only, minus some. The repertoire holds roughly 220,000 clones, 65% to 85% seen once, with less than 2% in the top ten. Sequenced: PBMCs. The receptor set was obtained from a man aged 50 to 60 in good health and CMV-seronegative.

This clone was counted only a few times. The CDR3 region has the DNA TGCGCCAGCAGCCAAGATCACACCGAGCAGTACTTC. Amino acids: CASSQDHTEQYF. This rearrangement joins TRBV4-1 to TRBJ2-7; D remains ambiguous. Germline lookup yields CDR1 MGHRA and CDR2 YSYEKL. This CDR3 has 12 residues. The germline V and J ends were trimmed by 0 bases and 6 bases, with 6 bases remaining between them.

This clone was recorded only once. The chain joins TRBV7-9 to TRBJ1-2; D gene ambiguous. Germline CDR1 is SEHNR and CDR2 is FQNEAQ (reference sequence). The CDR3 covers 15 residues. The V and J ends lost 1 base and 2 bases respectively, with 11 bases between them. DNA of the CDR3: TGTGCCAGCAGCTTAGTCGGAGAAGGAAACTATGGCTACACCTTC. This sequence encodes CASSLVGEGNYGYTF.

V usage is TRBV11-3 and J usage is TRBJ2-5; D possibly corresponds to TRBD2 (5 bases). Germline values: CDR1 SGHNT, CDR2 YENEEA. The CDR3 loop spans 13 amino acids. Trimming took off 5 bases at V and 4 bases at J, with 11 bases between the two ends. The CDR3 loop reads CASSRGYPETQYF. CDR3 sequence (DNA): TGTGCCAGCAGCCGGGGATACCCAGAGACCCAGTACTTC.

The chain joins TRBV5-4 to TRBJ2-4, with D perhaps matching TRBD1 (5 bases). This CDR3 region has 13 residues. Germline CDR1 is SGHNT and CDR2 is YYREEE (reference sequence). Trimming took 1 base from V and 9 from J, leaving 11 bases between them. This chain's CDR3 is CASSLSRDSIQYF. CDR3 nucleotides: TGTGCCAGCAGCTTGAGCAGGGATAGCATTCAGTACTTC.

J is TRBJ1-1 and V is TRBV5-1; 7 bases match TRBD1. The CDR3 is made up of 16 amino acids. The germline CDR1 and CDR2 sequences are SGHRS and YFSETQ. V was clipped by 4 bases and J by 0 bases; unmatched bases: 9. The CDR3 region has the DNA TGCGCCAGCAGCCGGGGACAGACGTTCATGAACACTGAAGCTTTCTTT. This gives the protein CASSRGQTFMNTEAFF.

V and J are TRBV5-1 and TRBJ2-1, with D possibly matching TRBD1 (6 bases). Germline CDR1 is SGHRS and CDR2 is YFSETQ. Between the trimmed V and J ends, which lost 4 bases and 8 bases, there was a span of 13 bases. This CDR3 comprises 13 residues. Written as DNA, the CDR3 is TGCGCCAGCAGCCAGGGGTCCCAATATGAGCAGTTCTTC. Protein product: CASSQGSQYEQFF. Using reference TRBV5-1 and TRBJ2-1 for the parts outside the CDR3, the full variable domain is KAGVTQTPRYLIKTRGQQVTLSCSPISGHRSVSWYQQTPGQGLQFLFEYFSETQRNKGNFPGRFSGRQFSNSRSEMNVSTLELGDSALYLCASSQGSQYEQFFGPGTRLTVL.

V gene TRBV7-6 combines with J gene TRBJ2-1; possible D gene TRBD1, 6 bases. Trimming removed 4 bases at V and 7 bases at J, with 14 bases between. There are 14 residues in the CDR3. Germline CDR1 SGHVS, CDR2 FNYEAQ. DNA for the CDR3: TGTGCCAGCAGCTCAGCGCAGGGGTATAATGAGCAGTTCTTC. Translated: CASSSAQGYNEQFF.

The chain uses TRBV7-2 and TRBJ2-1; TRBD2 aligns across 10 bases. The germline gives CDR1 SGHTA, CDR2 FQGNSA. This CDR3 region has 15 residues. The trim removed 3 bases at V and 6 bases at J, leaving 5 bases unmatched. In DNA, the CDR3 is TGTGCCAGCAGCTTCCTAGCGGGAGTAGGCAATGAGCAGTTCTTC. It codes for CASSFLAGVGNEQFF.

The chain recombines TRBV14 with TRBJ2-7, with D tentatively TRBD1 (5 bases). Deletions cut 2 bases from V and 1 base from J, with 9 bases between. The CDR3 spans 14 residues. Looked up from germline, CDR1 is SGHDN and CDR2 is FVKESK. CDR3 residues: CASSQHKGSYEQYF. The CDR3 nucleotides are TGTGCCAGCAGCCAACACAAGGGGTCCTACGAGCAGTACTTC.

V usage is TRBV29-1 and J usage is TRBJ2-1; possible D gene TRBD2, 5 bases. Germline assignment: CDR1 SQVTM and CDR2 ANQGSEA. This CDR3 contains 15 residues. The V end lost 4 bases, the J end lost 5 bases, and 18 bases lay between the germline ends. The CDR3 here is CSVAISGIEDNEQFF. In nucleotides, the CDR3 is TGCAGCGTTGCGATTTCGGGAATAGAGGACAATGAGCAGTTCTTC.

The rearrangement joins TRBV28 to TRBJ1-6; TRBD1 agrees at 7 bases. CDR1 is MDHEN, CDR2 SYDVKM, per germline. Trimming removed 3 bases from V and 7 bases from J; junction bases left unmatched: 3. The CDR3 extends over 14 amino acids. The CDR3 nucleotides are TGTGCCAGCAGTTTTGCAGGGGGGAATTCACCCCTCCACTTT. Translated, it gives CASSFAGGNSPLHF.

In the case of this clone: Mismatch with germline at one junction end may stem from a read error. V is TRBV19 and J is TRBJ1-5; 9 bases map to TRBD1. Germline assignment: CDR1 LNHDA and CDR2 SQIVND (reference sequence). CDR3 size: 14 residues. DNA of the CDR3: TGTGCCAGTAGTACAACAGGGGGCAACCAGCCCCAGCATTTT. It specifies CASSTTGGNQPQHF. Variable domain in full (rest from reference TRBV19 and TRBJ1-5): DGGITQSPKYLFRKEGQNVTLSCEQNLNHDAMYWYRQDPGQGLRLIYYSQIVNDFQKGDIAEGYSVSREKKESFPLTVTSAQKNPTAFYLCASSTTGGNQPQHFGDGTRLSIL.

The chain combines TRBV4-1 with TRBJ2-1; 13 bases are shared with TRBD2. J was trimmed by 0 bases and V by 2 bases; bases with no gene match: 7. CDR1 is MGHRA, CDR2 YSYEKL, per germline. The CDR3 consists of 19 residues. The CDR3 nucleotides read TGCGCCAGCAGCCAACCGGGACTAGCGGGACGTAACTCCTACAATGAGCAGTTCTTC. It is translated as CASSQPGLAGRNSYNEQFF.

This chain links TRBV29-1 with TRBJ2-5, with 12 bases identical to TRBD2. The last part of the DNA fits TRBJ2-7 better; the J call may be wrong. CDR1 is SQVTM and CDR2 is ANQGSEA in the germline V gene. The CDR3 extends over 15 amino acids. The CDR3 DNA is TGCAGCGCCTCCGGGACTAGCGGGTCGGCCTACGAGCAGTACTTC. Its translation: CSASGTSGSAYEQYF.

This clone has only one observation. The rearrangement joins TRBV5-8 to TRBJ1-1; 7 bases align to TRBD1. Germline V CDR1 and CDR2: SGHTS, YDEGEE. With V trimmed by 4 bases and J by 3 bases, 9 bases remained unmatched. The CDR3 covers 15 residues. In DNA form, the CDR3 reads TGTGCCAGCAGCACCCCCACAGGGGACTACACTGAAGCTTTCTTT. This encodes CASSTPTGDYTEAFF.

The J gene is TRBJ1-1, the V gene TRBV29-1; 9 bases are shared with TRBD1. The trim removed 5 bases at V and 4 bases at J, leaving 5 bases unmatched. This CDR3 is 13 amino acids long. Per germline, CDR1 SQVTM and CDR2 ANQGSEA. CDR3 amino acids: CSVSQGAGTEAFF. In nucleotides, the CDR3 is TGCAGCGTTTCACAGGGGGCAGGCACTGAAGCTTTCTTT.

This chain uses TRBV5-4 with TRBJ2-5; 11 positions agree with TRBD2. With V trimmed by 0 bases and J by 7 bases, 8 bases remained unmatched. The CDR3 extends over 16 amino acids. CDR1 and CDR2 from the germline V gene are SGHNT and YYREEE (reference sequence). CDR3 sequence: CASSLVGTSGLGTQYF. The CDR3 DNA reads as TGTGCCAGCAGCTTGGTCGGGACTAGCGGACTCGGGACCCAGTACTTC.

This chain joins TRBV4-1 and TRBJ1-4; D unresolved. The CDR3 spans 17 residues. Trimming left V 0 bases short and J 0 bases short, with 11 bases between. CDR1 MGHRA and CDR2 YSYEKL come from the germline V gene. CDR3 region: CASSQDPARATNEKLFF. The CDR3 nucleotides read TGCGCCAGCAGCCAAGATCCGGCTCGGGCAACTAATGAAAAACTGTTTTTT.

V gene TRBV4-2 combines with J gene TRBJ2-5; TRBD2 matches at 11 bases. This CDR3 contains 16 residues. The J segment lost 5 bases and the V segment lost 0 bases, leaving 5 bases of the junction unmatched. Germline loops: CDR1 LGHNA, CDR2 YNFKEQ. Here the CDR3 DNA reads TGTGCCAGCAGCCAAGAAGTGACTAGCGGGAAGGAGACCCAGTACTTC. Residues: CASSQEVTSGKETQYF.

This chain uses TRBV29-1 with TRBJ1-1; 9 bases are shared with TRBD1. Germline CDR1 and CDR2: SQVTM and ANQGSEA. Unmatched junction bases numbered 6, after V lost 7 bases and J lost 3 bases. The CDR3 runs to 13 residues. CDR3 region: CSAGTGRDTEAFF. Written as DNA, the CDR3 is TGCAGCGCCGGGACAGGGCGAGACACTGAAGCTTTCTTT.

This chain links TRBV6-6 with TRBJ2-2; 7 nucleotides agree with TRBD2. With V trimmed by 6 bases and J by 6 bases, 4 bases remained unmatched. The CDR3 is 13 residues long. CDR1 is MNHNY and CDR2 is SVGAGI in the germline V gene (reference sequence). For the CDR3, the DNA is TGTGCCAGCAGGGGGGGGATGGCCGGGGAGCTGTTTTTT. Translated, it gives CASRGGMAGELFF.